This T cell receptor (beta chain) comes out of a study of control samples from healthy donors and cancer patients. V was trimmed by 6 bases and J by 5 bases, leaving 16 bases between them. Germline CDR1 is SGHVS and CDR2 is FQNEAQ. The CDR3 totals 14 residues. Sequencing was performed with immunoSEQ multiplex PCR; in TCRdb, only in-frame clones are kept and a portion is missing. The table has over 40,000 clones, almost 90% seen once. The clonotype originates from a man aged 45-65 years with head and neck cancer. The gene calls are TRBV7-8 and TRBJ1-1; no firm D call. The source material was PBMCs. This CDR3 reads CASSLSGWTTEAFF. The CDR3 nucleotides are TGTGCCAGCAGTCTATCGGGATGGACGACTGAAGCTTTCTTT.